This T cell receptor (beta chain) was observed in a study of memory B cells and T cells in multiple sclerosis. This clone was seen once. The antigen remains undetermined. Here immunoSEQ multiplex PCR was the method, and the copy in TCRdb shows in-frame clones only, minus some. The sample holds fewer than 9,000 clones, roughly three fifths seen once. Germline V lookup: CDR1 SGHVS, CDR2 FNYEAQ. The CDR3 is 14 residues long. The V and J ends lost 5 bases and 1 base respectively, with 11 bases between them. Findings and limits, study-wide: Shared clonotype counts depended on differing compartment clone-set sizes and were normalized.

The chain couples TRBV7-6 to TRBJ1-1; D is undetermined. The TCR comes from a human donor with multiple sclerosis. The sequencing input was memory (CD45RO+) CD8+ T cells from blood. The CDR3 region has the DNA TGTGCCAGCAGCGATCTCAGGTGGAACACTGAAGCTTTCTTT. Protein sequence: CASSDLRWNTEAFF.